The rows below give T cell receptor beta chains drawn from one sample of a study of T-cell memory formation after mild COVID-19. In TCRdb, the 5' RACE reads were re-called with MiXCR into one record per CDR3 protein. The table lists some 290,000 distinct CDR3 sequences, around 15% of them singletons. The material sequenced was PBMCs or a T cell subset sorted from them (not recorded which). Receptors were obtained from a man younger than 30 who had mild COVID-19 (a few samples of this study predate the infection). Cell type and time point are not known. Both conserved end residues are part of each CDR3. D genes are given only for firm matches. Only part of the rows carry a size: once, few, many, or a class if the clone is expanded.

J gene: TRBJ2-3
D gene: -
V gene: TRBV6-2/TRBV6-3
clone size: -
CDR3 protein: CASSYLLSGGQYF
CDR3 DNA: TGTGCCAGCAGTTATCTCCTCAGCGGTGGGCAGTATTTT

J gene: TRBJ1-6
D gene: -
V gene: TRBV4-1
clone size: -
CDR3 protein: CASSQEGRGPLHF
CDR3 DNA: TGCGCCAGCAGCCAAGAGGGGCGAGGGCCCCTCCACTTT

J gene: TRBJ1-5
D gene: -
V gene: TRBV29-1
clone size: -
CDR3 protein: CSVADGWLGNQPQHF
CDR3 DNA: TGCAGCGTTGCCGACGGCTGGCTAGGCAATCAGCCCCAGCATTTT

J gene: TRBJ2-1
D gene: -
V gene: TRBV4-3
clone size: -
CDR3 protein: CASSHRLSEDNEQFF
CDR3 DNA: TGCGCCAGCAGCCATAGGCTTTCGGAGGACAATGAGCAGTTCTTC

J gene: TRBJ2-3
D gene: -
V gene: TRBV5-1
clone size: many
CDR3 protein: CASSSLAASTDTQYF
CDR3 DNA: TGCGCCAGCAGCTCCTTAGCGGCTAGCACAGATACGCAGTATTTT

J gene: TRBJ1-5
D gene: -
V gene: TRBV6-2/TRBV6-3
clone size: -
CDR3 protein: CASTYNSDSNQPQHF
CDR3 DNA: TGTGCCAGCACCTACAACAGCGATAGCAATCAGCCCCAGCATTTT

J gene: TRBJ1-2
D gene: -
V gene: TRBV27
clone size: -
CDR3 protein: CASSFGPGYGYTF
CDR3 DNA: -

J gene: TRBJ2-3
D gene: -
V gene: TRBV9
clone size: few
CDR3 protein: CASSVHLGRTTDTQYF
CDR3 DNA: TGTGCCAGCAGCGTCCATCTGGGACGGACCACAGATACGCAGTATTTT

J gene: TRBJ1-2
D gene: -
V gene: TRBV6-5
clone size: few
CDR3 protein: CASSYGVWDGYTF
CDR3 DNA: TGTGCCAGCAGTTACGGGGTTTGGGATGGCTACACCTTC

J gene: TRBJ2-3
D gene: -
V gene: TRBV6-5
clone size: many
CDR3 protein: CASRLPADTQYF
CDR3 DNA: TGTGCCAGCAGGCTTCCTGCAGATACGCAGTATTTT

J gene: TRBJ2-1
D gene: -
V gene: TRBV6-5
clone size: few
CDR3 protein: CASSIGGNEQFF
CDR3 DNA: TGTGCCAGCAGTATCGGTGGCAATGAGCAGTTCTTC

J gene: TRBJ2-1
D gene: TRBD1
V gene: TRBV5-1
clone size: many
CDR3 protein: CASSVGQLKGEQFF
CDR3 DNA: TGCGCCAGCAGCGTGGGACAGCTCAAAGGTGAGCAGTTCTTC

J gene: TRBJ2-3
D gene: -
V gene: TRBV9
clone size: -
CDR3 protein: CASSVAAPGTQYF
CDR3 DNA: TGTGCCAGCAGCGTAGCTGCCCCAGGGACGCAGTATTTT

J gene: TRBJ1-2
D gene: -
V gene: TRBV28
clone size: few
CDR3 protein: CASSSSGGRDGYTF
CDR3 DNA: TGTGCCAGCAGTTCCTCTGGGGGGCGGGATGGCTACACCTTC

J gene: TRBJ2-5
D gene: TRBD2
V gene: TRBV29-1
clone size: -
CDR3 protein: CSSSGSNTETQYF
CDR3 DNA: TGCAGCTCTAGCGGGTCCAACACGGAGACCCAGTACTTC

J gene: TRBJ1-5
D gene: -
V gene: TRBV20-1
clone size: few
CDR3 protein: CSARDGFSQPQHF
CDR3 DNA: TGCAGTGCTAGAGATGGTTTTAGCCAGCCCCAGCATTTT

J gene: TRBJ1-2
D gene: -
V gene: TRBV7-2
clone size: many
CDR3 protein: CASSPTLRGYTF
CDR3 DNA: TGTGCCAGCAGCCCTACCCTTAGAGGCTACACCTTC

J gene: TRBJ2-7
D gene: -
V gene: TRBV7-9
clone size: few
CDR3 protein: CASSSPTSYEQYF
CDR3 DNA: TGTGCCAGCAGCTCCCCGACCTCCTACGAGCAGTACTTC

J gene: TRBJ1-5
D gene: -
V gene: TRBV27
clone size: few
CDR3 protein: CASSRGGPHQPQHF
CDR3 DNA: TGTGCCAGCAGTCGCGGGGGGCCCCATCAGCCCCAGCATTTT

J gene: TRBJ1-2
D gene: -
V gene: TRBV3-1
clone size: many
CDR3 protein: CASRGVAGYGYTF
CDR3 DNA: TGTGCCAGCCGGGGGGTGGCGGGCTATGGCTACACCTTC

J gene: TRBJ1-1
D gene: TRBD1
V gene: TRBV6-2/TRBV6-3
clone size: many
CDR3 protein: CASSYPLLTGQGWNTEAFF
CDR3 DNA: TGTGCCAGCAGTTACCCCCTCTTGACAGGGCAGGGTTGGAACACTGAAGCTTTCTTT

J gene: TRBJ1-4
D gene: TRBD1
V gene: TRBV5-6
clone size: many
CDR3 protein: CASSLTTGDNEKLFF
CDR3 DNA: TGTGCCAGCAGCTTGACGACAGGGGATAATGAAAAACTGTTTTTT

J gene: TRBJ2-5
D gene: -
V gene: TRBV2
clone size: few
CDR3 protein: CASREAQSHF
CDR3 DNA: TGTGCCAGCAGGGAGGCACAGTCACACTTC

J gene: TRBJ1-1
D gene: TRBD1
V gene: TRBV7-2
clone size: -
CDR3 protein: CASSSQGAVRAEAFF
CDR3 DNA: TGTGCCAGCAGCTCACAGGGGGCTGTAAGGGCTGAAGCTTTCTTT

J gene: TRBJ2-1
D gene: -
V gene: TRBV6-5
clone size: many
CDR3 protein: CASSSGPHKDEQFF
CDR3 DNA: TGTGCCAGCAGTTCCGGCCCCCACAAGGATGAGCAGTTCTTC

J gene: TRBJ1-2
D gene: TRBD1
V gene: TRBV30
clone size: -
CDR3 protein: CAWRPPRQGSGGYTF
CDR3 DNA: TGTGCCTGGAGACCCCCCCGACAGGGAAGTGGTGGCTACACCTTC

J gene: TRBJ2-5
D gene: -
V gene: TRBV5-1
clone size: few
CDR3 protein: CASSLAGLETQYF
CDR3 DNA: TGCGCCAGCAGCTTGGCGGGCCTCGAGACCCAGTACTTC

J gene: TRBJ1-1
D gene: TRBD1
V gene: TRBV7-2
clone size: -
CDR3 protein: CASSLDRVGITEAFF
CDR3 DNA: TGTGCCAGCAGCTTGGACAGGGTTGGGATCACTGAAGCTTTCTTT

J gene: TRBJ2-7
D gene: TRBD1
V gene: TRBV29-1
clone size: few
CDR3 protein: CSGRGQGSYEQYF
CDR3 DNA: TGCAGCGGCCGGGGACAGGGTTCCTACGAGCAGTACTTC

J gene: TRBJ2-3
D gene: TRBD2
V gene: TRBV20-1
clone size: -
CDR3 protein: CSAIQRGGRTDTQYF
CDR3 DNA: TGCAGTGCTATCCAGCGGGGGGGGAGGACAGATACGCAGTATTTT

J gene: TRBJ2-5
D gene: -
V gene: TRBV5-8
clone size: few
CDR3 protein: CASSPPGIETQYF
CDR3 DNA: TGTGCCAGCAGCCCCCCGGGGATCGAGACCCAGTACTTC

J gene: TRBJ2-5
D gene: -
V gene: TRBV7-7
clone size: -
CDR3 protein: CASSNGRQVETQYF
CDR3 DNA: TGTGCCAGCAGCAACGGACGCCAAGTGGAGACCCAGTACTTC

J gene: TRBJ2-1
D gene: -
V gene: TRBV12-3/TRBV12-4
clone size: many
CDR3 protein: CASIPQGGETNEQFF
CDR3 DNA: TGTGCCAGCATTCCACAGGGGGGGGAGACGAATGAGCAGTTCTTC

J gene: TRBJ2-7
D gene: -
V gene: TRBV4-2
clone size: few
CDR3 protein: CASSQEGGPYEQYF
CDR3 DNA: TGTGCCAGCAGCCAAGAGGGGGGGCCCTACGAGCAGTACTTC

J gene: TRBJ2-3
D gene: -
V gene: TRBV2
clone size: -
CDR3 protein: CASILADTQYF
CDR3 DNA: TGTGCCAGCATTCTCGCAGATACGCAGTATTTT

J gene: TRBJ2-5
D gene: TRBD2
V gene: TRBV6-6
clone size: few
CDR3 protein: CASSKTSGGPQETQYF
CDR3 DNA: TGTGCCAGCAGTAAGACTAGCGGGGGTCCTCAAGAGACCCAGTACTTC

J gene: TRBJ1-1
D gene: -
V gene: TRBV6-2/TRBV6-3
clone size: few
CDR3 protein: CASSTPWDYTEAFF
CDR3 DNA: TGTGCCAGCAGTACCCCCTGGGATTACACTGAAGCTTTCTTT